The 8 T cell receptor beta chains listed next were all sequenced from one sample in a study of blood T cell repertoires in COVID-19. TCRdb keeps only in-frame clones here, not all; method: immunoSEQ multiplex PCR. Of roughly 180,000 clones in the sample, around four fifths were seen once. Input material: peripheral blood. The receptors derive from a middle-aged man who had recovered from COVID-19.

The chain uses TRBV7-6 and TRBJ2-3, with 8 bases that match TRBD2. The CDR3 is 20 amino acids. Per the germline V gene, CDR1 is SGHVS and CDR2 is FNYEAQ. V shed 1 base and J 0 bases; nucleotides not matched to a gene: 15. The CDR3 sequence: CASSLVVAGSFPVSTDTQYF. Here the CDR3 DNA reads TGTGCCAGCAGCTTAGTGGTAGCGGGGTCATTTCCCGTTAGCACAGATACGCAGTATTTT. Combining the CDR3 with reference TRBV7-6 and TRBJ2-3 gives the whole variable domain GAGVSQSPRYKVTKRGQDVALRCDPISGHVSLYWYRQALGQGPEFLTYFNYEAQQDKSGLPNDRFSAERPEGSISTLTIQRTEQRDSAMYRCASSLVVAGSFPVSTDTQYFGPGTRLTVL.

The CDR3 loop is CASSLTTRTEPYEQYF. CDR3 in DNA: TGTGCCAGCAGTTTAACCACCCGGACAGAGCCCTACGAGCAGTACTTC. The rearrangement uses TRBV28 and TRBJ2-7; perhaps TRBD1 as D (6 bases). This CDR3 is 16 amino acids long. CDR1 MDHEN and CDR2 SYDVKM come from the germline V gene. The V gene lost 2 bases and the J gene lost 2 bases, with 16 bases spanning the gap.

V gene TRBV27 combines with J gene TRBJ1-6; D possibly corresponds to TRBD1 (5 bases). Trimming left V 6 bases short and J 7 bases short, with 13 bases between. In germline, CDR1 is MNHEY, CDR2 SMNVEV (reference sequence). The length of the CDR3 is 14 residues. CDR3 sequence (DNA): TGTGCCAGCAGGAAGACAGTTAAGAATTCACCCCTCCACTTT. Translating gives CASRKTVKNSPLHF.

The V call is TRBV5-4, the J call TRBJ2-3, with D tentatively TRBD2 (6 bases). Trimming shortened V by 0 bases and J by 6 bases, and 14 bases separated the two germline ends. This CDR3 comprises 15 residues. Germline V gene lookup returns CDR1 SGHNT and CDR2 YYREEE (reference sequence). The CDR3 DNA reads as TGTGCCAGCAGCTTGGCTTTGAGTGCGGGGGATACGCAGTATTTT. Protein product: CASSLALSAGDTQYF.

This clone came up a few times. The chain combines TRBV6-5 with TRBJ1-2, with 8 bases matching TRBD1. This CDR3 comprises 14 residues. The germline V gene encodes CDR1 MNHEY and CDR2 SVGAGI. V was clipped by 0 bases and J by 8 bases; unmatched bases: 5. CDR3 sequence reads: CASSYSPDRGGYTF. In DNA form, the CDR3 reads TGTGCCAGCAGTTACTCCCCCGACAGGGGAGGCTACACCTTC.

In DNA, the CDR3 is TGTGCCAGCATAGGGACAGCCAACACTGAAGCTTTCTTT. Its protein product is CASIGTANTEAFF. The V call is TRBV6-5, the J call TRBJ1-1, with 7 bases aligning to TRBD1. CDR1 and CDR2 from the germline V gene are MNHEY and SVGAGI. After removal of 7 bases from V and 2 bases from J, the junction contained 4 bases not matched to a gene. The CDR3 runs to 13 residues.

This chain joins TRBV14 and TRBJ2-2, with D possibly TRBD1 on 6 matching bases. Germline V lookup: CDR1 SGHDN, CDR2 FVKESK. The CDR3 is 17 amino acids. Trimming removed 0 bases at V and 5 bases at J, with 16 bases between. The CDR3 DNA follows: TGTGCCAGCAGCCAAGATTCCCGTTACAGGGTGACCGGGGAGCTGTTTTTT. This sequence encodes CASSQDSRYRVTGELFF.

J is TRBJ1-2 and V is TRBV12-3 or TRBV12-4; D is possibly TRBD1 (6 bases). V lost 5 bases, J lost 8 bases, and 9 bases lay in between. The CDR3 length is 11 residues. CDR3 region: CASSTGLGYTF. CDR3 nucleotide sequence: TGTGCCAGCAGTACAGGGTTAGGCTACACCTTC.